These 17 T cell receptor beta chains were all obtained from the same sample, sequenced in a study of T cell repertoires and Cas9 in healthy adults (dated by TCRdb to 2016 to 2019). Receptor libraries were prepared by the immunoSEQ multiplex PCR assay. Imported from immuneACCESS, the table was reduced by TCRdb to in-frame sequences with V and J called. These copies leave out some clones; in studies compared against another copy, an unresolved V gene accounts for under half, and the cause of the remainder is not known. For this sample the table gives roughly 14,000 clones, of which approximately 92% were detected only once. Clones ranked in the top ten supply approximately 1.6% of the sample. Sequencing was done on a sample of Tregs (CD4+, CD25+, CD127-, CD137-, CD154-) from PBMCs; culture status not recorded. The receptors originated from a human donor in good health.

This clone turned up a few times. This rearrangement joins TRBV6-5 to TRBJ1-4; D unresolved. This CDR3 is 15 amino acids long. Germline lookup yields CDR1 MNHEY and CDR2 SVGAGI. The V gene lost 2 bases and the J gene lost 0 bases, with 7 bases spanning the gap. The CDR3 nucleotides are TGTGCCAGCAGTTACAGGAGACCAACTAATGAAAAACTGTTTTTT. Translated, it gives CASSYRRPTNEKLFF.

The chain recombines TRBV10-3 with TRBJ1-5, with 7 bases lining up with TRBD1. Germline V gives CDR1 ENHRY, CDR2 SYGVKD. This CDR3 has 15 residues. Trimming removed 4 bases from V and 0 bases from J; junction bases left unmatched: 3. CDR3 region: CAISARDSSNQPQHF. The CDR3 region has the DNA TGTGCCATCAGTGCCCGGGACAGTAGCAATCAGCCCCAGCATTTT.

This clone was observed a few times. V is TRBV5-6 and J is TRBJ2-7; D unresolved. The CDR3 is made up of 15 amino acids. Germline V gene lookup returns CDR1 SGHDT and CDR2 YYEEEE. V was clipped by 0 bases and J by 7 bases, with 17 bases between them. The CDR3: CASSLVGWGSTEQYV. Here the CDR3 DNA reads TGTGCCAGCAGCTTGGTAGGCTGGGGTTCTACGGAGCAGTACGTC.

The V and J genes are TRBV5-6 and TRBJ2-4, with D perhaps assigned TRBD1 or TRBD2 (5 bases each). Germline-derived CDR1 and CDR2 are SGHDT and YYEEEE. The length of the CDR3 is 15 residues. V dropped 2 bases and J dropped 3 bases, with 12 bases sitting between them. As DNA, the CDR3 is TGTGCCAGCAGCTTTCTCGGGACCGGCAAAAACATTCAGTACTTC. Translated: CASSFLGTGKNIQYF.

The rearrangement links TRBV18 to TRBJ2-5; D may be TRBD1 (5 bases). V lost 3 bases and J lost 2, with 10 bases in between. CDR3 length: 14 amino acids. Germline CDR1 reads KGHSH; CDR2 reads LQKENI. The CDR3 region is CASSPSSGQETQYF. For the CDR3, the DNA is TGTGCCAGCTCACCCAGCTCAGGGCAAGAGACCCAGTACTTC.

The V and J genes are TRBV15 and TRBJ1-4; D gene ambiguous. CDR1 is LNHNV, CDR2 YYDKDF, per germline (reference sequence). V lost 0 bases and J lost 10, with 15 bases in between. This CDR3 is 15 amino acids long. CDR3 in DNA: TGTGCCACCAGCAGAGATCTGGCTTTCCGGAGAAAACTGTTTTTT. Residues: CATSRDLAFRRKLFF.

The chain carries TRBV5-1 and TRBJ1-1; TRBD1 matches 12 bases. This CDR3 is built from 17 residues. The germline CDR1 and CDR2 sequences are SGHRS and YFSETQ. J was trimmed by 4 bases and V by 4 bases; bases with no gene match: 11. The CDR3 loop is CASSGPGTGGAATEAFF. CDR3 in DNA: TGCGCCAGCAGCGGCCCCGGGACAGGGGGCGCAGCCACTGAAGCTTTCTTT.

This chain connects TRBV10-1 to TRBJ1-5; D is possibly TRBD1 (6 bases). Germline V gene data show CDR1 as WNHNN and CDR2 as SYGVQD (reference sequence). CDR3 size: 15 residues. V lost 4 bases, J lost 1 base, and 11 bases lay in between. This CDR3 is CASSGATGSNQPQHF. As DNA, the CDR3 is TGCGCCAGCAGTGGGGCGACAGGAAGCAATCAGCCCCAGCATTTT.

This chain uses TRBV18 with TRBJ1-2; 7 bases are shared with TRBD1. Germline trimming cut 3 bases from V and 3 bases from J; bases unmatched to any gene: 1. Germline V gene sequence: CDR1 KGHSH, CDR2 LQKENI. This CDR3 spans 13 amino acids. The CDR3 DNA sequence: TGTGCCAGCTCACCGGGACAGTACTATGGCTACACCTTC. Its translation is CASSPGQYYGYTF.

This chain joins TRBV7-9 and TRBJ1-2, with TRBD1 as a possible D gene (5 bases). CDR3 size: 15 residues. Trimming took off 3 bases at V and 6 bases at J, with 17 bases between the two ends. The germline gives CDR1 SEHNR, CDR2 FQNEAQ (reference sequence). The chain's CDR3 is CASSFGIGGLDGYTF. CDR3 in DNA: TGTGCCAGCAGCTTTGGTATCGGGGGGTTGGATGGCTACACCTTC.

This chain connects TRBV7-2 to TRBJ2-2; no clear D. V dropped 1 base and J dropped 6 bases, with 9 bases sitting between them. The CDR3 is 14 amino acids. The germline gives CDR1 SGHTA, CDR2 FQGNSA. The CDR3 loop is CASSLVGSPGELFF. CDR3 bases: TGTGCCAGCAGCTTAGTAGGTAGCCCCGGGGAGCTGTTTTTT. Supplemented by reference TRBV7-2 and TRBJ2-2, the full variable domain reads GAGVSQSPSNKVTEKGKDVELRCDPISGHTALYWYRQSLGQGLEFLIYFQGNSAPDKSGLPSDRFSAERTGGSVSTLTIQRTQQEDSAVYLCASSLVGSPGELFFGEGSRLTVL.

The chain recombines TRBV7-8 with TRBJ2-3; D may be TRBD1 (5 bases). CDR1 is SGHVS, CDR2 FQNEAQ, per germline. The length of the CDR3 is 13 residues. V gave up 6 bases and J gave up 2 bases, with 9 bases separating them. CDR3 amino acids: CASRVGDTDTQYF. Here the CDR3 DNA reads TGTGCCAGCAGAGTAGGGGACACAGATACGCAGTATTTT.

The chain employs TRBV7-2 and TRBJ1-1; 9 bases fit TRBD1. The germline CDR1 and CDR2 sequences are SGHTA and FQGNSA. Trimming cost V 3 bases and J 1 base; bases outside gene matches: 3. The length of the CDR3 is 15 residues. This CDR3 reads CASSFTGQGNTEAFF. The CDR3 region has the DNA TGTGCCAGCAGCTTCACGGGACAGGGGAACACTGAAGCTTTCTTT.

This rearrangement joins TRBV4-1 to TRBJ1-1; TRBD1 is a possible D gene (5 bases). CDR1 MGHRA and CDR2 YSYEKL come from the germline V gene. V was clipped by 1 base and J by 0 bases, with 9 bases between them. The CDR3 contains 15 residues. CDR3: CASSQVRGVNTEAFF. DNA of the CDR3: TGCGCCAGCAGCCAAGTACGAGGGGTGAACACTGAAGCTTTCTTT.

This clone was detected once. The gene calls are TRBV4-3 and TRBJ2-3; possibly TRBD1 for D (6 bases). The CDR3 runs 15 residues. Per germline, CDR1 LGHNA and CDR2 YSLEER. Trimming cost V 1 base and J 4 bases, with 12 bases left between them. DNA for the CDR3: TGCGCCAGCAGCCAAGGTTTACAGGGTTCAGATACGCAGTATTTT. Protein product: CASSQGLQGSDTQYF.

The chain uses TRBV6-1 and TRBJ1-1; D gene unclear. The length of the CDR3 is 13 residues. V was trimmed by 4 bases and J by 5 bases, leaving 11 bases between them. CDR1 is MNHNS, CDR2 SASEGT, per germline. CDR3 region: CASSVRRETEAFF. DNA of the CDR3: TGTGCCAGCAGTGTCAGGAGGGAAACTGAAGCTTTCTTT.

The CDR3 DNA sequence: TGCGCCAGCAGCCAAGAGCTTACTTATAATTCACCCCTCCACTTT. Its translation is CASSQELTYNSPLHF. The rearrangement links TRBV4-3 to TRBJ1-6; D is undetermined. Between the trimmed V and J ends, which lost 0 bases and 4 bases, there was a span of 7 bases. CDR3 length: 15 residues. The germline V gene encodes CDR1 LGHNA and CDR2 YSLEER.